This TCR beta chain derives from a study of T cells in Graves' hyperthyroidism and ophthalmopathy. Looking at the study overall: Peripheral blood was acquired at first diagnosis, ahead of any therapy whatsoever.

As concerns this clonotype: As yet, its antigen is unknown.

For Graves' hyperthyroidism to be stable, ophthalmopathy could not progress within 18 months. Diagnoses used clinical symptoms, serum thyroxine and TRAb, thyroid ultrasound and orbital computed tomography. RNA transcripts gave rise to amplified TCR beta CDR3 regions. First-round RT-PCR of the TCR CDR3 relied on the HTBI primer set. TCRdb used MiXCR to reprocess the multiplex PCR reads, holding one entry per CDR3 protein. This sample has approximately 630,000 distinct CDR3 sequences, with around 15% found just once. Findings of the study overall: A model of 13 V-J pairs discriminated ophthalmopathy from stable hyperthyroidism.

The receptor comes from a woman aged 25-40 years with Graves' hyperthyroidism. Material: blood.

DNA for the CDR3: TGTGCCTGGAGTGTAAGGGATCCGGGGGATTCACCCCTCCACTTT. Amino acids: CAWSVRDPGDSPLHF. This chain joins TRBV30 and TRBJ1-6, with a possible D match to TRBD1 (5 bases). The ends were cut back, 0 bases at V and 8 bases at J, with 14 bases in the middle. The germline gives CDR1 GTSNPN, CDR2 SVGIG (reference sequence). This CDR3 has 15 amino acids.